Shown below are 18 T cell receptor beta chains from a single sample sequenced in a study of blood T cells in healthy people across ages (dated by TCRdb to 2015 to 2017). Library preparation was by 5' RACE. Sequencing was performed on an Illumina HiSeq 2500. A second PCR of about 7 to 12 cycles was run with a J-beta primer mix and a sample-barcoded 5' primer. In TCRdb, the public reads were trimmed at Q25 with fastp and aligned with MiXCR, with productive beta chains retained. CDR3 protein duplicates are merged, each entry listing the most common genes and DNA. This sample holds about 970,000 distinct CDR3 sequences; about 53% were observed only once. About a fifth of the sample is held by the ten biggest clonotypes. The sample comprised blood. The receptors were gathered from a woman aged 60-75 years in good health.

This rearrangement joins TRBV5-1 to TRBJ2-5; 7 bases map to TRBD1. The CDR3 has 15 residues. Losses at the gene ends were 4 bases for V and 0 bases for J; bases not matched to a gene: 6. Looked up from germline, CDR1 is SGHRS and CDR2 is YFSETQ. The CDR3 loop is CASSRDSNYQETQYF. Here the CDR3 DNA reads TGCGCCAGCAGCCGGGACAGCAATTACCAAGAGACCCAGTACTTC.

The table lists this clonotype with a few counts. The chain uses TRBV18 and TRBJ1-2; D is possibly TRBD1 (5 bases). The CDR3 length is 15 residues. V lost 3 bases to trimming and J lost 0 bases, with 11 bases between them. Per germline, CDR1 KGHSH and CDR2 LQKENI. This CDR3 reads CASSPEGPPNYGYTF. As DNA, the CDR3 is TGTGCCAGCTCACCGGAGGGGCCTCCTAACTATGGCTACACCTTC. The full variable domain, with the rest looked up from reference TRBV18 and TRBJ1-2, is NAGVMQNPRHLVRRRGQEARLRCSPMKGHSHVYWYRQLPEEGLKFMVYLQKENIIDESGMPKERFSAEFPKEGPSILRIQQVVRGDSAAYFCASSPEGPPNYGYTFGSGTRLTVV.

V gene TRBV6-6 combines with J gene TRBJ2-5; TRBD2 is a possible D gene (5 bases). Germline V gives CDR1 MNHNY, CDR2 SVGAGI (reference sequence). The ends were cut back, 0 bases at V and 3 bases at J, with 8 bases in the middle. The CDR3 is 14 amino acids. Here the CDR3 reads CASSYSLGEETQYF. Written as DNA, the CDR3 is TGTGCCAGCAGTTACTCACTAGGAGAAGAGACCCAGTACTTC.

In this sample, this clonotype turned up many times. V usage is TRBV27 and J usage is TRBJ2-6; D not certain. The germline CDR1 and CDR2 sequences are MNHEY and SMNVEV (reference sequence). This CDR3 contains 19 residues. With 5 bases removed from V and 1 base from J, the gap between germline ends came to 21 bases. CDR3 nucleotide sequence: TGTGCCAGCAGTCCCGGAAGCTTACGCGTGAGGTCTGGGGCCAACGTCCTGACTTTC. It encodes CASSPGSLRVRSGANVLTF.

The CDR3 sequence: CASSPQTSQFNEQYF. CDR3 nucleotides: TGCGCCAGCAGCCCGCAGACCTCGCAATTCAATGAGCAGTACTTC. The V call is TRBV4-1, the J call TRBJ2-7, with D unclear. CDR3 length: 15 residues. The germline gives CDR1 MGHRA, CDR2 YSYEKL. V lost 4 bases, J lost 7 bases, and 20 bases lay in between.

With respect to this clonotype: At one boundary the junction diverges from the germline segment, which might be a read error. The chain links TRBV7-9 to TRBJ2-2; 8 bases map to TRBD2. This CDR3 contains 16 residues. Germline CDR1 is SEHNR and CDR2 is FQNEAQ (reference sequence). The CDR3 DNA sequence: TGTGCCAGCGGCTTAGCGGGATGGGGAAAGACCGGGGAGCTGTTTTTT. The encoded protein is CASGLAGWGKTGELFF.

The sample holds one count of this clonotype. J is TRBJ2-7 and V is TRBV6-5; the D gene is possibly TRBD1 (6 bases). The germline gives CDR1 MNHEY, CDR2 SVGAGI. CDR3 length: 14 amino acids. V was clipped by 4 bases and J by 2 bases, with 12 bases between them. CDR3 DNA sequence: TGTGCCAGCAGTTTCGGCGACAGGCCCTACGAGCAGTACTTC. Protein sequence: CASSFGDRPYEQYF.

This clonotype has more than one count but fewer than ten. The chain is built from TRBV28 and TRBJ2-7; no clear D gene. The CDR3 consists of 14 residues. Trimming left V 2 bases short and J 1 base short, with 9 bases between. Germline values: CDR1 MDHEN, CDR2 SYDVKM. This CDR3 reads CASSLKQKSYEQYF. The CDR3 bases are TGTGCCAGCAGTTTAAAGCAGAAGTCCTACGAGCAGTACTTC.

The CDR3 DNA follows: TGCAGCGTCGGACAAACGACTGAAGCTTTCTTT. It translates to CSVGQTTEAFF. The gene calls are TRBV29-1 and TRBJ1-1; a possible D gene is TRBD1 (5 bases). V lost 6 bases and J lost 5, with 10 bases in between. The CDR3 is 11 amino acids. From germline, CDR1 is SQVTM and CDR2 ANQGSEA. The full variable domain, in which reference TRBV29-1 and TRBJ1-1 provide the parts outside the CDR3, is SAVISQKPSRDICQRGTSLTIQCQVDSQVTMMFWYRQQPGQSLTLIATANQGSEATYESGFVIDKFPISRPNLTFSTLTVSNMSPEDSSIYLCSVGQTTEAFFGQGTRLTVV.

The genes are TRBV6-5 and TRBJ1-6; D is unclear. Per germline, CDR1 MNHEY and CDR2 SVGAGI. There are 17 residues in the CDR3. Trimming took off 0 bases at V and 10 bases at J, with 19 bases between the two ends. In DNA, the CDR3 is TGTGCCAGCAGTTACTCCAGAAGTAGGAGGGTTTCGTCACCCCTCCACTTT. The encoded protein is CASSYSRSRRVSSPLHF.

This chain connects TRBV15 to TRBJ2-1; weak D call: TRBD2 (6 bases). The length of the CDR3 is 15 residues. Trimming pared 5 bases from V and 0 bases from J, leaving 11 bases between. CDR1 is LNHNV, CDR2 YYDKDF, per germline (reference sequence). CDR3 amino acids: CATSGGLSSYNEQFF. CDR3 coding DNA: TGTGCCACCAGCGGAGGGCTCAGCTCCTACAATGAGCAGTTCTTC.

The chain links TRBV6-6 to TRBJ2-7, with D perhaps TRBD2 (6 bases). V dropped 0 bases and J dropped 0 bases, with 15 bases sitting between them. Germline V gene sequence: CDR1 MNHNY, CDR2 SVGAGI (reference sequence). The CDR3 runs to 17 residues. CDR3 nucleotides: TGTGCCAGCAGTTACTCGTTCCTAGCGCAGAGCTCCTACGAGCAGTACTTC. Encoded protein: CASSYSFLAQSSYEQYF.

V gene TRBV4-1 combines with J gene TRBJ2-7, with 8 bases fitting TRBD1. CDR3 length: 16 residues. V shed 3 bases and J 3 bases; nucleotides not matched to a gene: 10. The V gene's germline CDR1 is MGHRA and CDR2 YSYEKL. The CDR3 DNA follows: TGCGCCAGCAGCCACACAGCCACCGGGACAGGCTACGAGCAGTACTTC. Its translation is CASSHTATGTGYEQYF.

This chain links TRBV20-1 with TRBJ2-1; D remains ambiguous. CDR3 length: 14 amino acids. V was pared by 4 bases and J by 4 bases, with 14 bases between. In germline, CDR1 is DFQATT, CDR2 SNEGSKA (reference sequence). In nucleotides, the CDR3 is TGCAGTGCTACTGCTACCGGCCCTTACAATGAGCAGTTCTTC. Its protein is CSATATGPYNEQFF.

This chain uses TRBV7-2 with TRBJ1-6; TRBD1 matches at 10 bases. The CDR3 runs 15 residues. CDR1 is SGHTA, CDR2 FQGNSA, per germline. V shed 5 bases, J shed 8 bases, and the junction held 6 bases outside the gene matches. The CDR3 is CASSPGTGVHSPLHF. The CDR3, as DNA: TGTGCCAGCAGCCCCGGGACAGGGGTACATTCACCCCTCCACTTT.

This clonotype has just a few counts. V usage is TRBV11-1 and J usage is TRBJ2-7; 7 bases agree with TRBD2. The ends lost 4 bases at V and 0 bases at J; junction bases unmatched: 6. CDR3 length: 15 residues. Germline V gene lookup returns CDR1 SGHAT and CDR2 FQDESV (reference sequence). CDR3 in amino acids: CASSSHSGYSYEQYF. CDR3 sequence (DNA): TGTGCCAGCAGCTCACATAGCGGGTACTCCTACGAGCAGTACTTC.

This clonotype was seen only a few times. CDR3 nucleotide sequence: TGTGCCAGCAGCGCGAGCGGGACCACCTACGAGCAGTACTTC. Its protein is CASSASGTTYEQYF. The chain uses TRBV9 and TRBJ2-7; 7 positions match TRBD2. CDR3 length: 14 residues. From germline, CDR1 is SGDLS and CDR2 YYNGEE. Trimming removed 3 bases from V and 2 bases from J; junction bases left unmatched: 5.

The chain recombines TRBV6-5 with TRBJ2-6; D is undetermined. Germline V gene sequence: CDR1 MNHEY, CDR2 SVGAGI. The V gene lost 6 bases and the J gene lost 2 bases, with 11 bases spanning the gap. The CDR3 is made up of 15 amino acids. CDR3 residues: CASSRPFAGANVLTF. The CDR3 DNA sequence: TGTGCCAGCAGCCGACCTTTTGCTGGGGCCAACGTCCTGACTTTC.